The 26 T cell receptor beta chains listed next were all sequenced from one sample in a study of neurological immune-mediated disorders. TCRdb recomputed calls from the 5' RACE reads with MiXCR, one row per CDR3 protein. The table shows around 67,000 distinct CDR3 sequences, with around 5.5% occurring only once. Sequencing was done on a sample of PBMCs. These TCRs come from a young man with multiple sclerosis.

This clonotype was recorded many times. The chain carries TRBV20-1 and TRBJ2-1; 10 bases match TRBD2. Trimming cost V 0 bases and J 8 bases; bases outside gene matches: 19. Germline V CDR1 and CDR2: DFQATT, SNEGSKA (reference sequence). CDR3 length: 19 amino acids. CDR3 sequence: CSARDDDSPPGLASDEQFF. Written as DNA, the CDR3 is TGCAGTGCTAGAGATGACGATTCACCGCCGGGACTAGCGAGCGATGAGCAGTTCTTC.

This clonotype has just a few counts. The genes are TRBV7-2 and TRBJ1-1; D ambiguous. This CDR3 region has 15 residues. CDR1 and CDR2 (germline): SGHTA, FQGNSA. The ends were cut back, 5 bases at V and 4 bases at J, with 17 bases in the middle. The CDR3 spells CASSAPAGIGTEAFF. The CDR3, as DNA: TGTGCCAGCAGCGCCCCGGCCGGGATTGGCACTGAAGCTTTCTTT.

There are many counts of this clonotype. This chain connects TRBV20-1 to TRBJ2-5; no firm D call. Trimming took 3 bases from V and 5 from J, leaving 13 bases between them. Per the germline V gene, CDR1 is DFQATT and CDR2 is SNEGSKA (reference sequence). The CDR3 runs to 13 residues. In DNA form, the CDR3 reads TGCAGTGCTAGGAAGGACCTTGGGGAGACCCAGTACTTC. It specifies CSARKDLGETQYF.

The table lists this clonotype with many counts. The V and J genes are TRBV6-2 or TRBV6-3 and TRBJ2-3; possibly TRBD2 for D (6 bases). Looked up from germline, CDR1 is MNHEY and CDR2 is SVGEGT. CDR3 length: 15 residues. V was trimmed by 2 bases and J by 4 bases, leaving 13 bases between them. This CDR3 reads CASSYGFASADTQYF. CDR3 coding DNA: TGTGCCAGCAGTTACGGTTTTGCTAGCGCAGATACGCAGTATTTT.

This clonotype was seen many times. This chain connects TRBV10-3 to TRBJ2-2, with 8 positions matching TRBD1. The J segment lost 6 bases and the V segment lost 6 bases, leaving 6 bases of the junction unmatched. The CDR3 runs to 14 residues. Germline V gives CDR1 ENHRY, CDR2 SYGVKD. The CDR3 DNA reads TGTGCCATCAGGAAGGACAGGGCCCCCGGGGAGCTGTTTTTT. It yields the protein CAIRKDRAPGELFF.

The V call is TRBV19, the J call TRBJ2-6, with unresolved D. CDR1 and CDR2 (germline): LNHDA, SQIVND (reference sequence). The CDR3 sequence is 14 residues long. The V end lost 5 bases, the J end lost 0 bases, and 5 bases lay between the germline ends. The CDR3 reads CASSLVSGANVLTF. The CDR3, as DNA: TGTGCCAGTAGTCTAGTCTCTGGGGCCAACGTCCTGACTTTC.

With respect to this clonotype: This may be a read error, as it is one base from a much larger clone. CDR3 bases: TGTGCCAGCAGGACAGGGGGCAGTAGCGGGGAGCTGTTTTTT. Amino acid sequence: CASRTGGSSGELFF. The chain recombines TRBV6-1 with TRBJ2-2; 10 bases agree with TRBD1. V lost 6 bases and J lost 7; bases outside the gene matches: 5. Germline V gives CDR1 MNHNS, CDR2 SASEGT. CDR3 length: 14 amino acids.

There are many counts of this clonotype. V gene TRBV12-3 or TRBV12-4 combines with J gene TRBJ1-1; the D gene is possibly TRBD1 (5 bases). The CDR3 extends over 14 amino acids. Trimming pared 3 bases from V and 5 bases from J, leaving 13 bases between. The DNA for the CDR3 is TGTGCCAGCAGTTTGTACGGGGGGGGAACTGAAGCTTTCTTT. Its translation: CASSLYGGGTEAFF.

This clonotype came up many times. The chain is built from TRBV10-3 and TRBJ2-7, with D possibly called TRBD1 or TRBD2 (5 bases each). The CDR3 loop spans 12 amino acids. Germline-derived CDR1 and CDR2 are ENHRY and SYGVKD. Trimming stripped 3 bases from V and 6 bases from J, with 9 bases between. The CDR3 region has the DNA TGTGCCATCAGTGAAATGGGACGCGAGCAGTACTTC. Translating it yields CAISEMGREQYF.

This clonotype has at least ten counts. The gene calls are TRBV6-6 and TRBJ2-7; tentative D call: TRBD1 (5 bases). Trimming shortened V by 2 bases and J by 6 bases, and 20 bases separated the two germline ends. Germline lookup yields CDR1 MNHNY and CDR2 SVGAGI (reference sequence). This CDR3 has 16 amino acids. CDR3 in DNA: TGTGCCAGCAGTTACCCCTATCCAGGGTCCAGCAGCGAGCAGTACTTC. Protein sequence: CASSYPYPGSSSEQYF.

There are a few counts of this clonotype. The rearrangement uses TRBV6-2 or TRBV6-3 and TRBJ1-5; D is ambiguous. V lost 2 bases to trimming and J lost 4 bases, with 9 bases between them. The CDR3 is made up of 14 amino acids. Germline V gene data show CDR1 as MNHEY and CDR2 as SVGEGT. CDR3 amino acids: CASSYLGKNQPQHF. CDR3 nucleotide sequence: TGTGCCAGCAGTTACCTGGGGAAAAATCAGCCCCAGCATTTT.

Many counts were recorded for this clonotype. The chain couples TRBV20-1 to TRBJ2-4, with D possibly being TRBD2 (5 bases). Germline CDR1 reads DFQATT; CDR2 reads SNEGSKA (reference sequence). Trimming took off 3 bases at V and 7 bases at J, with 10 bases between the two ends. This CDR3 is 12 amino acids long. CDR3 in DNA: TGCAGTGCTAGTCCTAGCCGCAACATTCAGTACTTC. Translated, it gives CSASPSRNIQYF.

This clonotype was seen repeatedly, ten times or more. V and J are TRBV7-2 and TRBJ2-4; D is perhaps TRBD2 (7 bases). CDR1 SGHTA and CDR2 FQGNSA come from the germline V gene. CDR3 length: 15 residues. Trimming cost V 4 bases and J 10 bases, with 20 bases left between them. CDR3 coding DNA: TGTGCCAGCAGCTCCGTTGTGGGGGGGGCAAAAATTCAGTACTTC. Amino acid sequence: CASSSVVGGAKIQYF.

This clonotype was picked up many times. The chain couples TRBV24-1 to TRBJ1-5, with D possibly matching TRBD1 (5 bases). This CDR3 contains 14 residues. The germline V and J ends were trimmed by 4 bases and 4 bases, with 10 bases remaining between them. CDR1 is KGHDR, CDR2 SFDVKD, per germline. CDR3 in amino acids: CATSDGAKNQPQHF. The CDR3 DNA reads TGTGCCACCAGTGACGGGGCGAAAAATCAGCCCCAGCATTTT.

The rearrangement joins TRBV20-1 to TRBJ2-7; D uncertain. Trimming cost V 5 bases and J 4 bases, with 9 bases left between them. The CDR3 is 11 residues long. Germline assignment: CDR1 DFQATT and CDR2 SNEGSKA (reference sequence). CDR3 loop: CSAGKGYEQYF. Written as DNA, the CDR3 is TGCAGTGCTGGAAAGGGTTACGAGCAGTACTTC.

This clonotype was detected many times. This chain uses TRBV29-1 with TRBJ2-5; D not resolved. The CDR3 spans 12 residues. Trimming removed 7 bases at V and 5 bases at J, with 14 bases between. Germline V gene sequence: CDR1 SQVTM, CDR2 ANQGSEA. The CDR3 DNA follows: TGCAGCGCCGGGTGGCCAGATGAGACCCAGTACTTC. Translated, it gives CSAGWPDETQYF.

This clonotype was counted ten times or more. V usage is TRBV7-2 and J usage is TRBJ2-1; D uncertain. This CDR3 is built from 13 residues. V was pared by 6 bases and J by 4 bases, with 10 bases between. Looked up from germline, CDR1 is SGHTA and CDR2 is FQGNSA. The CDR3 sequence is CASRISQYNEQFF. The DNA of the CDR3 is TGTGCCAGCAGGATTTCCCAATACAATGAGCAGTTCTTC.

This clonotype has just a few counts. The CDR3 loop reads CASRWVDEQFF. CDR3 DNA sequence: TGTGCCAGCAGATGGGTCGATGAGCAGTTCTTC. This chain links TRBV5-5 with TRBJ2-1, with D unclear. The CDR3 runs 11 residues. V lost 5 bases to trimming and J lost 8 bases, with 8 bases between them. Germline CDR1 and CDR2: SGHKS and YYEKEE (reference sequence).

This clonotype was found many times. The chain joins TRBV5-6 to TRBJ1-5, with a weak D call TRBD1 (6 bases). The V and J ends lost 7 bases and 2 bases respectively, with 19 bases between them. Looked up from germline, CDR1 is SGHDT and CDR2 is YYEEEE. The CDR3 contains 16 residues. As DNA, the CDR3 is TGTGCCAGCTCATGGGGGCGGGCTGGGGGCAATCAGCCCCAGCATTTT. Translated, it gives CASSWGRAGGNQPQHF.

This clonotype occurred a few times. This chain connects TRBV25-1 to TRBJ2-1; D is undetermined. Trimming removed 4 bases at V and 15 bases at J, with 13 bases between. There are 11 residues in the CDR3. The germline gives CDR1 MGHDK, CDR2 SYGVNS. In DNA, the CDR3 is TGTGCCAGCAGTGGTGGCCGAGTTCTGTTCTTC. This encodes CASSGGRVLFF.

This clonotype was found many times. The chain has TRBV7-9 and TRBJ2-2; no clear D gene. There are 16 residues in the CDR3. Germline V CDR1 and CDR2: SEHNR, FQNEAQ (reference sequence). The V and J ends lost 0 bases and 7 bases respectively, with 15 bases between them. In nucleotides, the CDR3 is TGTGCCAGCAGCTTAGCGCTTTCGACATCGGGCGGGGAGCTGTTTTTT. Its protein product is CASSLALSTSGGELFF.

This clonotype came up many times. The rearrangement uses TRBV20-1 and TRBJ2-7; TRBD2 agrees at 10 bases. CDR3 length: 13 residues. Germline V gene lookup returns CDR1 DFQATT and CDR2 SNEGSKA (reference sequence). V shed 4 bases and J 4 bases; nucleotides not matched to a gene: 4. The CDR3 loop is CSAKAGGLYEQYF. The CDR3, as DNA: TGCAGTGCTAAAGCGGGGGGGCTGTACGAGCAGTACTTC.

This clonotype has just a few counts. Germline and junction disagree at one end, which may indicate a read error. The chain recombines TRBV9 with TRBJ1-6, with D tentatively TRBD1 (6 bases). The germline gives CDR1 SGDLS, CDR2 YYNGEE. The CDR3 is 14 residues long. The CDR3 is CASSAGQRRSPLNF. Written as DNA, the CDR3 is TGTGCCAGCAGCGCCGGACAGCGGCGATCACCCCTCAACTTT.

This clonotype turned up a few times. The rearrangement joins TRBV30 to TRBJ2-1; D ambiguous. The CDR3 is 13 residues long. Per germline, CDR1 GTSNPN and CDR2 SVGIG (reference sequence). The ends were cut back, 0 bases at V and 7 bases at J, with 10 bases in the middle. Here the CDR3 reads CAWSVSLGNEQFF. CDR3 nucleotides: TGTGCCTGGAGTGTATCTTTAGGGAATGAGCAGTTCTTC.

Many counts were recorded for this clonotype. The genes are TRBV7-2 and TRBJ2-7, with TRBD1 identical over 8 bases. The CDR3 sequence is 15 residues long. Germline CDR1 SGHTA, CDR2 FQGNSA. After removal of 3 bases from V and 2 bases from J, the junction contained 6 bases not matched to a gene. The CDR3 loop reads CASSFFVQGAYEQYF. The CDR3 region has the DNA TGTGCCAGCAGCTTCTTCGTACAGGGGGCCTACGAGCAGTACTTC.

The chain joins TRBV18 to TRBJ2-2, with a possible D match to TRBD2 (6 bases). CDR1 is KGHSH and CDR2 is LQKENI in the germline V gene. The CDR3 is 21 residues long. Trimming removed 3 bases at V and 1 base at J, with 27 bases between. The CDR3 bases are TGTGCCAGCTCACCCTCCTTTCCGGGACTTCTCTCCCGCATGAACACCGGGGAGCTGTTTTTT. It translates to CASSPSFPGLLSRMNTGELFF.